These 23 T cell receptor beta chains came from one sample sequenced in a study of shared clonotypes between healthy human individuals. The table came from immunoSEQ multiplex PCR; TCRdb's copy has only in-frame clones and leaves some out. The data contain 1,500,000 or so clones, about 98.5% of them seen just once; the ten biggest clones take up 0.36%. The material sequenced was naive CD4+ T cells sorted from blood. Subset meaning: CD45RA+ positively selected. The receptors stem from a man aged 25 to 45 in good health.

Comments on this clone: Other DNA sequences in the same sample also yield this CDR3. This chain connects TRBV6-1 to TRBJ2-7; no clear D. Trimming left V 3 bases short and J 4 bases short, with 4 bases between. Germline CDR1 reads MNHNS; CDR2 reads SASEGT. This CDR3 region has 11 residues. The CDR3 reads CASSEPYEQYF. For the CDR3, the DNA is TGTGCCAGCAGTGAGCCGTACGAGCAGTACTTC.

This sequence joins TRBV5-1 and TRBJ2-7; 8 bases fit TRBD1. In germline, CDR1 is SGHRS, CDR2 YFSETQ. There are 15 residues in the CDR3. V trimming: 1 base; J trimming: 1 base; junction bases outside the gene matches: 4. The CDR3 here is CASSLMTGESYEQYF. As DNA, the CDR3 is TGCGCCAGCAGCTTGATGACAGGGGAGTCCTACGAGCAGTACTTC.

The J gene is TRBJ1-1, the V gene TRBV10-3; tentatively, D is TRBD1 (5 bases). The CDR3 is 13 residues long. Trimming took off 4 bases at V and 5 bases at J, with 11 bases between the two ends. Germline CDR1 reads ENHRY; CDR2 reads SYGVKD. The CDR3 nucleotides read TGTGCCATCAGTGGTGGGGGGACGACTGAAGCTTTCTTT. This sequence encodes CAISGGGTTEAFF.

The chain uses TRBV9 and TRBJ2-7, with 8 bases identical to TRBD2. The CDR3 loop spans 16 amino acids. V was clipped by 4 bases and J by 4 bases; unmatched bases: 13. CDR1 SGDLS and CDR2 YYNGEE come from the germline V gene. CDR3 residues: CASSLFRLAGFYEQYF. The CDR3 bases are TGTGCCAGCAGCCTTTTCCGGCTAGCGGGTTTTTACGAGCAGTACTTC.

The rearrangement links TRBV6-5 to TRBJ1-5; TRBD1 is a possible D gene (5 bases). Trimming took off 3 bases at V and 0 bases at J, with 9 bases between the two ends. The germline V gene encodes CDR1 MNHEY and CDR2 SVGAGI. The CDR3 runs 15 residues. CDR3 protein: CASSYRDGSNQPQHF. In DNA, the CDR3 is TGTGCCAGCAGTTATCGGGACGGTAGCAATCAGCCCCAGCATTTT.

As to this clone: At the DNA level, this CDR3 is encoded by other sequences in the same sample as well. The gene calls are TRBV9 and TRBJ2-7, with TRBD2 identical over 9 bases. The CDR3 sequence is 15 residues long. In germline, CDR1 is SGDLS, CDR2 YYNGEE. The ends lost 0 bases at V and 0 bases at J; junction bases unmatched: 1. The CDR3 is CASSVGLAASYEQYF. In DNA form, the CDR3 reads TGTGCCAGCAGCGTAGGACTAGCGGCCTCCTACGAGCAGTACTTC.

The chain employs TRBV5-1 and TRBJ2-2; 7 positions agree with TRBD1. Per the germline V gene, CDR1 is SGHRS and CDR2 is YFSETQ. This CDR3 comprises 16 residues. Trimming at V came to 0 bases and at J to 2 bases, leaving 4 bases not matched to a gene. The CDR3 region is CASSLVGGDNTGELFF. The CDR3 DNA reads TGCGCCAGCAGCTTGGTAGGGGGCGATAACACCGGGGAGCTGTTTTTT.

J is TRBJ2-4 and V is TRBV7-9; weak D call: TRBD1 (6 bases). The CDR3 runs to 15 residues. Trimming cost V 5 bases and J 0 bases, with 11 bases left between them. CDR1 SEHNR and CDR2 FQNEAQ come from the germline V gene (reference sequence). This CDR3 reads CASSQGTLAKNIQYF. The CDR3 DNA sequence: TGTGCCAGCAGCCAGGGGACCCTAGCCAAAAACATTCAGTACTTC.

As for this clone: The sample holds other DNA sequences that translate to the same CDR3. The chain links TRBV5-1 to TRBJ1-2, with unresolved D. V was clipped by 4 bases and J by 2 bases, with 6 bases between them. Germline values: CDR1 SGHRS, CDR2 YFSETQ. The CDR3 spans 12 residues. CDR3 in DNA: TGCGCCAGCAGCCCGGACAACTATGGCTACACCTTC. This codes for CASSPDNYGYTF.

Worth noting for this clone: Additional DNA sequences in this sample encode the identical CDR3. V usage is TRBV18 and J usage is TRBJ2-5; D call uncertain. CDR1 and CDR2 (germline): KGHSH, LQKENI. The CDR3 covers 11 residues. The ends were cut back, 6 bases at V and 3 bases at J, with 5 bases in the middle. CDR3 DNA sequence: TGTGCCAGCTCCCGCAAAGAGACCCAGTACTTC. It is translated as CASSRKETQYF.

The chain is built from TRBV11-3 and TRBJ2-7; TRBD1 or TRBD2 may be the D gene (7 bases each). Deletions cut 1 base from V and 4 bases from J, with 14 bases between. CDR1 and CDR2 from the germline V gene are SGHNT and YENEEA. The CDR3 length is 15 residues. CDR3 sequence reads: CASSLGSGTVYEQYF. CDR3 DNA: TGTGCCAGCAGCTTAGGGAGCGGGACAGTTTACGAGCAGTACTTC.

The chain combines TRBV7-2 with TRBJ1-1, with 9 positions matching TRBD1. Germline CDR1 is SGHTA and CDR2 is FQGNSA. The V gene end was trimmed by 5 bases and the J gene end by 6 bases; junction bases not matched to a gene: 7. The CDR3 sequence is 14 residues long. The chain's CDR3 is CASSRDRVMPEAFF. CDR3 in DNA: TGTGCCAGCAGCCGGGACAGGGTTATGCCTGAAGCTTTCTTT.

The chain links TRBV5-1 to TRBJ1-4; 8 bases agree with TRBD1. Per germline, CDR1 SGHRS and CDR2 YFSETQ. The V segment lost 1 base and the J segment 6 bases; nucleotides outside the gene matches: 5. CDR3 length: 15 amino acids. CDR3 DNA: TGCGCCAGCAGCTTGTTTTCAGGGGGCGATGAAAAACTGTTTTTT. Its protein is CASSLFSGGDEKLFF.

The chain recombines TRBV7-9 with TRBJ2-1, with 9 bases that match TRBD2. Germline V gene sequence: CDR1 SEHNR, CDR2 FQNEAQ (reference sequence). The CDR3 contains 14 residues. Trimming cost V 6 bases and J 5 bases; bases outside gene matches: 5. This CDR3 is CASRRLAENNEQFF. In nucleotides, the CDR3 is TGTGCCAGCAGACGACTAGCGGAAAACAATGAGCAGTTCTTC.

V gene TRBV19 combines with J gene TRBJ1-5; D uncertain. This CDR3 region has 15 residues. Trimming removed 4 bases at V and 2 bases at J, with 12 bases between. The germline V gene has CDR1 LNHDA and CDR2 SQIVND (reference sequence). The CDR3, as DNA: TGTGCCAGTAGTACCTACCACCCGGGCAATCAGCCCCAGCATTTT. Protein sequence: CASSTYHPGNQPQHF.

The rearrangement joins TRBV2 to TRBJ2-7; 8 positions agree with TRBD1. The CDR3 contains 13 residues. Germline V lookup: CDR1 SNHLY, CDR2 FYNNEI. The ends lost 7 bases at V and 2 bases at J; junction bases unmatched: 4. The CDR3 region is CASTQGAPYEQYF. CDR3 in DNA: TGTGCCAGCACTCAGGGGGCCCCCTACGAGCAGTACTTC.

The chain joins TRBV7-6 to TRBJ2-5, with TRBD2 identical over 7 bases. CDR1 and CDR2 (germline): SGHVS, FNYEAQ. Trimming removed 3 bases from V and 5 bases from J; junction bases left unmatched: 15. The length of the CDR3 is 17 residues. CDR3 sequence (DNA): TGTGCCAGCAGCTTCGTCGGACTAGGGACCTCCGGGGAGACCCAGTACTTC. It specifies CASSFVGLGTSGETQYF.

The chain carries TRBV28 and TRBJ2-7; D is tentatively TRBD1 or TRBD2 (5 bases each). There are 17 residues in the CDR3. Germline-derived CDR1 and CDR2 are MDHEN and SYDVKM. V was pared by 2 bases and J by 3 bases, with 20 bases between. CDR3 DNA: TGTGCCAGCAGTTTAAACGGTGGTGGGGACCCCCGCTACGAGCAGTACTTC. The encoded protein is CASSLNGGGDPRYEQYF. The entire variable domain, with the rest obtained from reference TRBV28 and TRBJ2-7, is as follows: DVKVTQSSRYLVKRTGEKVFLECVQDMDHENMFWYRQDPGLGLRLIYFSYDVKMKEKGDIPEGYSVSREKKERFSLILESASTNQTSMYLCASSLNGGGDPRYEQYFGPGTRLTVT.

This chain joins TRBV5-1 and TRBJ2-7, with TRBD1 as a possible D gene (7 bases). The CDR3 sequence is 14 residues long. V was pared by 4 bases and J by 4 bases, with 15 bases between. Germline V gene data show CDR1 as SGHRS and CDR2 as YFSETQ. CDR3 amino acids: CASSLEGQKYEQYF. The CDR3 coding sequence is TGCGCCAGCAGCCTGGAGGGACAGAAATACGAGCAGTACTTC.

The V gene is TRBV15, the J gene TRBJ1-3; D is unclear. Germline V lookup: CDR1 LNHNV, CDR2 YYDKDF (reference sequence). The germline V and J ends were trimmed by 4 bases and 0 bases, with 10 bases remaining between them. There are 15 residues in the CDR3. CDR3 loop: CATSKQRDSGNTIYF. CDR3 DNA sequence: TGTGCCACCAGCAAACAGAGAGACTCTGGAAACACCATATATTTT.

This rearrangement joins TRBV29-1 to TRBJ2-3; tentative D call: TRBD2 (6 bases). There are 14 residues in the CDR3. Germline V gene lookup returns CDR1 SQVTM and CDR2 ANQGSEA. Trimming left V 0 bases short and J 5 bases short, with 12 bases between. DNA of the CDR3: TGCAGCGTTGAAGATCTTCGGGGGAGAGATACGCAGTATTTT. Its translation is CSVEDLRGRDTQYF.

DNA of the CDR3: TGTGCCAGCAGCTCCCGGGACTACCGCACAGATACGCAGTATTTT. This encodes CASSSRDYRTDTQYF. V usage is TRBV5-5 and J usage is TRBJ2-3, with TRBD2 identical over 7 bases. The CDR3 has 15 amino acids. Germline CDR1 is SGHKS and CDR2 is YYEKEE (reference sequence). J lost 1 base, V lost 3 bases, and 5 bases had no gene match.

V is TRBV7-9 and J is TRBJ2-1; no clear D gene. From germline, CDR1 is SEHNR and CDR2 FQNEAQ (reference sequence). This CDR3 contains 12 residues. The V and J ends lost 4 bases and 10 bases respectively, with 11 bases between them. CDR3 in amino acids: CASSSSRHEQFF. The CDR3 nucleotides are TGTGCCAGCAGCTCCTCGCGGCACGAGCAGTTCTTC.